This record looks at one T cell receptor (beta chain) sequence and its context. Its antigen specificity is not known. No much larger clone exists at a distance of one base, and base qualities are not known. These data are taken from a study of blood T cell repertoires in COVID-19 (TCRdb year 2020). With regard to the full study: Samples from collaborators originated in the United States, Italy and Spain and spanned both the acute and convalescent phases of COVID-19. The material from the prospective study consisted of cDNA or gDNA derived from T cells, B-cell-depleted T cells, or PBMCs. The dataset comprised deeply sampled blood TCRbeta repertoires from subjects exposed to, actively infected with, or recovered from COVID-19. The repertoires were released in a freely available public database meant as a resource for research on the immune response to SARS-CoV-2. Samples came from the ongoing ImmuneRACE study (first 160 participants) plus 1,254 subjects from 6 global collaborators. A de-identified subject ID, COVID-19 status, age in years and sex were almost always included in the sample metadata. Where available, HLA class I and class II types were taken from metadata supplied by the sample provider and were not determined by assay-based typing. Results and caveats for the whole study, not just this receptor: Clinical and demographic metadata were provided uncurated, with the amount varying by source and participant.

TCRbeta CDR3 regions were amplified from genomic DNA using the immunoSEQ Assay, a bias-controlled multiplex PCR. As for how the authors treated the data: Nucleated cell counts per sample were estimated from amplification of reference gene primers within the assay. To quantify the absolute abundance of each unique TCRbeta CDR3 rearrangement, sequence reads were collapsed and filtered. For each sample, productive Simpson clonality was calculated as the square root of Simpson's diversity index over productive rearrangements. TCRdb limited this immuneACCESS table to in-frame rearrangements with V and J called. A share of clones is missing; checked studies link under half to unresolved V genes, and the rest is unexplained. The V and J calls and clone size come from that table; D and trimming were worked out from the DNA. Here the sample has fewer than 500,000 clones; more than 70% occur a single time. 1.3% of the sample lies in the top ten.

CDR1 and CDR2 are drawn from the germline V gene (reference sequence): MNHEY, SMNVEV. The CDR3 has 14 amino acids, counting the end cysteine and phenylalanine. The CDR3 DNA has 42 bases and is translated from base 1. Trimming accounts for 2 bases at V and 11 bases at J, while the number of junction bases matched to no gene is 9. Participants in the prospective study were enrolled through a virtual design, were aged about 18 to 100 years, and lived in 24 United States geographic areas. In the prospective study, participants were assigned to cohorts based on the clinical history participants reported in a screening survey and a study questionnaire. ImmuneRACE Cohort 3 recovered participants were defined by two consecutive negative NP/OP PCR tests, healthcare professional clearance, or symptom resolution. Mobile phlebotomists in the prospective study collected whole blood, serum and a nasopharyngeal or oropharyngeal swab from every participant. Participants in the prospective study had the option to provide additional blood draws and questionnaires over a roughly two-month period. Before DNA extraction, prospective study blood samples were shipped either frozen or at room temperature.

The sample taken for sequencing was PBMCs or T cells enriched from blood (not recorded which). Recombination connected TRBV27 to TRBJ1-2, with 9 bases aligning to TRBD1. This clonotype was obtained from a man aged 25 to 40 who had recovered from COVID-19. The base sequence is TGTGCCAGCAGTTTAATACCGGGACAGGGTTATTACACCTTC. Its translation reads: CASSLIPGQGYYTF.